Listed here are 19 T cell receptor beta chains from one sample, sequenced in a study of blood T cell repertoires in COVID-19. Libraries were prepared by immunoSEQ multiplex PCR; TCRdb keeps only in-frame clonotypes and omits some of them. The repertoire consists of 130,000 or so clones, with about 80% occurring once and the leading ten covering 12%. Sequenced input: peripheral blood. These receptors all come from a woman aged 55-70 years with acute or convalescent COVID-19.

The CDR3 coding sequence is TGTGCCAGCAGTGCGCGACTAGCGGGGGAGGAGTTCTTC. Amino acids: CASSARLAGEEFF. The V and J genes are TRBV2 and TRBJ2-1, with 12 bases that match TRBD2. Germline CDR1 is SNHLY and CDR2 is FYNNEI. V was pared by 4 bases and J by 14 bases, with 6 bases of the junction left unmatched. The CDR3 contains 13 residues.

This clone was detected only once. This chain connects TRBV5-6 to TRBJ1-1, with TRBD1 matching 7 bases. Germline values: CDR1 SGHDT, CDR2 YYEEEE. Unmatched junction bases numbered 6, after V lost 4 bases and J lost 0 bases. The CDR3 contains 15 residues. The DNA for the CDR3 is TGTGCCAGCAGCCCTAAGGACAGGATGAACACTGAAGCTTTCTTT. It yields the protein CASSPKDRMNTEAFF.

The chain joins TRBV6-5 to TRBJ1-2; TRBD1 aligns across 7 bases. Germline assignment: CDR1 MNHEY and CDR2 SVGAGI. After removal of 6 bases from V and 10 bases from J, the junction contained 8 bases not matched to a gene. The CDR3 is made up of 12 amino acids. This CDR3 is CASSFGQVYYTF. CDR3 sequence (DNA): TGTGCCAGCAGCTTCGGACAGGTCTACTACACCTTC.

CDR3 residues: CASSEGFADNEQFF. The CDR3 DNA reads as TGTGCCAGCAGTGAAGGGTTTGCGGACAATGAGCAGTTCTTC. The chain recombines TRBV6-1 with TRBJ2-1; no firm D call. The V gene's germline CDR1 is MNHNS and CDR2 SASEGT. The CDR3 contains 14 residues. Trimming removed 1 base from V and 5 bases from J, with 9 bases in between.

This clone was counted a few times. V is TRBV12-3 or TRBV12-4 and J is TRBJ2-5; tentative D call: TRBD2 (7 bases). V dropped 6 bases and J dropped 5 bases, with 13 bases sitting between them. The CDR3 has 13 amino acids. The CDR3 sequence: CASRGGAWETQYF. CDR3 in DNA: TGTGCCAGCAGGGGGGGGGCTTGGGAGACCCAGTACTTC.

This clone was observed a few times. The V call is TRBV12-5, the J call TRBJ2-7; 9 bases are shared with TRBD1. The CDR3 totals 19 residues. The V gene end was trimmed by 5 bases and the J gene end by 2 bases; junction bases not matched to a gene: 19. Per the germline V gene, CDR1 is LGHNT and CDR2 is FRNRAP. CDR3 DNA: TGTGCTAGTGGTCCCTCACAGGGGGCCCACTCGGAGCACCCCTACGAGCAGTACTTC. It is translated as CASGPSQGAHSEHPYEQYF.

This chain joins TRBV3-1 (or the pseudogene TRBV3-2) and TRBJ1-3; tentatively, D is TRBD1 (6 bases). V gave up 5 bases and J gave up 2 bases, with 10 bases separating them. This CDR3 spans 14 amino acids. The germline CDR1 and CDR2 sequences are LGHDT and YNNKEL (reference sequence). The CDR3 nucleotides read TGTGCCAGCAGCAATCAGGGGACTGGAAACACCATATATTTT. Protein: CASSNQGTGNTIYF.

V is TRBV7-8 and J is TRBJ2-6; 7 bases match TRBD1. Trimming at V came to 7 bases and at J to 1 base, leaving 13 bases not matched to a gene. Germline V lookup: CDR1 SGHVS, CDR2 FQNEAQ. The CDR3 is 18 residues long. The CDR3 protein is CASTNPGQKFSGANVLTF. The DNA of the CDR3 is TGTGCCAGCACCAATCCGGGACAGAAGTTTTCTGGGGCCAACGTCCTGACTTTC.

This chain joins TRBV25-1 and TRBJ1-6, with 7 bases fitting TRBD1. V was clipped by 1 base and J by 3 bases; unmatched bases: 3. Germline values: CDR1 MGHDK, CDR2 SYGVNS. The CDR3 covers 16 residues. CDR3 region: CASSESDRSYNSPLHF. The DNA of the CDR3 is TGTGCCAGCAGTGAATCGGACAGGAGCTATAATTCACCCCTCCACTTT.

The chain uses TRBV7-9 and TRBJ2-3; TRBD2 aligns across 7 bases. With V trimmed by 4 bases and J by 9 bases, 4 bases remained unmatched. Germline CDR1 and CDR2: SEHNR and FQNEAQ (reference sequence). The CDR3 is 12 amino acids. The CDR3 protein is CASSSGGGTQYF. The CDR3 region has the DNA TGTGCCAGCAGCTCGGGGGGTGGAACGCAGTATTTT.

The J gene is TRBJ1-2, the V gene TRBV4-1; no reliable D call. The CDR3 consists of 14 residues. V was trimmed by 4 bases and J by 2 bases, leaving 11 bases between them. Germline loops: CDR1 MGHRA, CDR2 YSYEKL. The CDR3 reads CASSPPRRNYGYTF. CDR3 DNA: TGCGCCAGCAGCCCCCCCCGCCGGAACTATGGCTACACCTTC.

The J gene is TRBJ2-5, the V gene TRBV4-1; tentative D call: TRBD1 (5 bases). Trimming removed 5 bases at V and 2 bases at J, with 9 bases between. The CDR3 is 13 amino acids. CDR1 and CDR2 (germline): MGHRA, YSYEKL. CDR3 loop: CASSVPGQETQYF. The CDR3, as DNA: TGCGCCAGCAGCGTACCAGGGCAAGAGACCCAGTACTTC.

The gene calls are TRBV6-5 and TRBJ1-2, with TRBD1 matching over 7 bases. CDR3 length equals 16 residues. Germline assignment: CDR1 MNHEY and CDR2 SVGAGI. Losses at the gene ends were 0 bases for V and 8 bases for J; bases not matched to a gene: 12. The CDR3 DNA sequence: TGTGCCAGCAGTTACTCCCCGGGTGGGGCAGGGGGAGGCTACACCTTC. Protein: CASSYSPGGAGGGYTF.

V and J are TRBV11-2 and TRBJ2-1; weak D call: TRBD2 (5 bases). Looked up from germline, CDR1 is SGHAT and CDR2 is FQNNGV. This CDR3 region has 15 residues. Trimming removed 0 bases at V and 3 bases at J, with 9 bases between. CDR3 region: CASSLDRGNYNEQFF. The CDR3 DNA is TGTGCCAGCAGCTTAGATCGAGGGAACTACAATGAGCAGTTCTTC. Full variable domain (remainder filled in from reference TRBV11-2 and TRBJ2-1): EAGVAQSPRYKIIEKRQSVAFWCNPISGHATLYWYQQILGQGPKLLIQFQNNGVVDDSQLPKDRFSAERLKGVDSTLKIQPAKLEDSAVYLCASSLDRGNYNEQFFGPGTRLTVL.

The gene calls are TRBV5-8 and TRBJ2-7, with TRBD1 identical over 9 bases. CDR3 length: 15 amino acids. Germline V CDR1 and CDR2: SGHTS, YDEGEE. Trimming cost V 4 bases and J 5 bases; bases outside gene matches: 10. The CDR3 region is CASSPRDRARHEQYV. The CDR3 nucleotides are TGTGCCAGCAGCCCGAGGGACAGGGCCCGTCACGAGCAGTACGTC.

The genes are TRBV20-1 and TRBJ2-5; the match to TRBD1 covers 8 bases. This CDR3 is 11 amino acids long. J was trimmed by 8 bases and V by 5 bases; bases with no gene match: 4. Germline CDR1 is DFQATT and CDR2 is SNEGSKA (reference sequence). DNA of the CDR3: TGCAGTGCTCGACAGGGGTTAACCCAGTACTTC. This gives the protein CSARQGLTQYF.

V usage is TRBV5-1 and J usage is TRBJ2-2; 8 bases map to TRBD1. V lost 3 bases to trimming and J lost 5 bases; unmatched junction nucleotides: 9. Germline loops: CDR1 SGHRS, CDR2 YFSETQ. This CDR3 region has 16 residues. The CDR3, as DNA: TGCGCCAGCAGCTACGACGGGACAGGACGTACCGGGGAGCTGTTTTTT. Residues: CASSYDGTGRTGELFF.

The chain combines TRBV27 with TRBJ1-2; the D is unclear. Trimming took off 0 bases at V and 0 bases at J, with 11 bases between the two ends. The CDR3 consists of 16 residues. Germline loops: CDR1 MNHEY, CDR2 SMNVEV (reference sequence). CDR3 DNA: TGTGCCAGCAGTTTATCTGCGGCGTTAGCTAACTATGGCTACACCTTC. Translating it yields CASSLSAALANYGYTF.

A note on this clone: The same CDR3 arises from other DNA sequences in this sample as well. This rearrangement joins TRBV20-1 to TRBJ1-2; tentatively, D is TRBD1 (5 bases). This CDR3 spans 11 amino acids. Germline lookup yields CDR1 DFQATT and CDR2 SNEGSKA (reference sequence). Between the trimmed V and J ends, which lost 6 bases and 3 bases, there was a span of 8 bases. CDR3 in DNA: TGCAGTGCCCAGGGTGACTATGGCTACACCTTC. Its protein product is CSAQGDYGYTF.